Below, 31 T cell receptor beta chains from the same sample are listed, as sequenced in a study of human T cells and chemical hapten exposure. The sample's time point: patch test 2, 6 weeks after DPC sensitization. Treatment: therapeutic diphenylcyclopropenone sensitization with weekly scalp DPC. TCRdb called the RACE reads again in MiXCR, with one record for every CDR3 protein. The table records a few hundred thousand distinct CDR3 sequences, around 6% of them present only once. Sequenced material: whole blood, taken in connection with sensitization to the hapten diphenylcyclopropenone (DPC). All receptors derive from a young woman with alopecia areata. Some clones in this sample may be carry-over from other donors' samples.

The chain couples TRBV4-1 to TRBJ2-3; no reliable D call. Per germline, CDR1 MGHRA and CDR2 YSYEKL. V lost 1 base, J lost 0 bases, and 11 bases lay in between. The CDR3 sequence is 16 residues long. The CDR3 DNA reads TGCGCCAGCAGCCAAGTTGGACCCTCTAGCACAGATACGCAGTATTTT. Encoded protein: CASSQVGPSSTDTQYF.

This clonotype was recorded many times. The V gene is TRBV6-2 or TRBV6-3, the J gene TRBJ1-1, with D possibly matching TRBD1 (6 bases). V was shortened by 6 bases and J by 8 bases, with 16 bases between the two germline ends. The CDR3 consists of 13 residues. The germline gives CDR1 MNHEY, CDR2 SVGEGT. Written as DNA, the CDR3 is TGTGCCAGCAGCCGTTCCAGGGGAATCGAAGCTTTCTTT. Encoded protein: CASSRSRGIEAFF.

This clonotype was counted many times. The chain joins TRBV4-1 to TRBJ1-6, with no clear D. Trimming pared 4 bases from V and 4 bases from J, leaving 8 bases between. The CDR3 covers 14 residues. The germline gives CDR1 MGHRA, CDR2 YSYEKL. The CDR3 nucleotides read TGCGCCAGCAGCCTGCGACGGTATAATTCACCCCTCCACTTT. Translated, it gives CASSLRRYNSPLHF.

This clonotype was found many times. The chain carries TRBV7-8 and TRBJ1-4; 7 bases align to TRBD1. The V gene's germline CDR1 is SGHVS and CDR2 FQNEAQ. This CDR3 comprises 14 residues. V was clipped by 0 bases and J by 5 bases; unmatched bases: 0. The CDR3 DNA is TGTGCCAGCAGCTTAGCGGACAGGAATGAAAAACTGTTTTTT. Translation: CASSLADRNEKLFF. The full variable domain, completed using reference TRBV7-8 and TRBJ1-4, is GAGVSQSPRYKVAKRGQDVALRCDPISGHVSLFWYQQALGQGPEFLTYFQNEAQLDKSGLPSDRFFAERPEGSVSTLKIQRTQQEDSAVYLCASSLADRNEKLFFGSGTQLSVL.

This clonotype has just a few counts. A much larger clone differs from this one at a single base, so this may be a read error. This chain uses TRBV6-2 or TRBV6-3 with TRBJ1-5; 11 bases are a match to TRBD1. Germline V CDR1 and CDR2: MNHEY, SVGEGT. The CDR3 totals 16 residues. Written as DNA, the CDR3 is TGTGCCAGCAGTGTCCCCGGACAGGGGGCCCCTCAGCTCCAGCATTTT. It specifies CASSVPGQGAPQLQHF.

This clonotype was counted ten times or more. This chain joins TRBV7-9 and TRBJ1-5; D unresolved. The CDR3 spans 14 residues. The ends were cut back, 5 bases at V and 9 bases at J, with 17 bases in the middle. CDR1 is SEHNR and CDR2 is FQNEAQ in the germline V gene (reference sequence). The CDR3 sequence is CASSPDGLKGPQHF. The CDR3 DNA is TGTGCCAGCAGCCCGGACGGCCTAAAGGGGCCCCAGCATTTT. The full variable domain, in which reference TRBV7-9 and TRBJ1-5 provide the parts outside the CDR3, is DTGVSQNPRHKITKRGQNVTFRCDPISEHNRLYWYRQTLGQGPEFLTYFQNEAQLEKSRLLSDRFSAERPKGSFSTLEIQRTEQGDSAMYLCASSPDGLKGPQHFGDGTRLSIL.

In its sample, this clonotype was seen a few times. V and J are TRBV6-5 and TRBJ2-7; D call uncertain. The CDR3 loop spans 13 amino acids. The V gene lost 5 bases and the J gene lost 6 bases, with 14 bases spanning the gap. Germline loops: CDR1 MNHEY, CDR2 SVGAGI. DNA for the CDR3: TGTGCCAGCAGTAGGACCCCTGAGGCCGAGCAGTACTTC. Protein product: CASSRTPEAEQYF.

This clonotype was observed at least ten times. Written as DNA, the CDR3 is TGTGCCACCAGCAGAGACTATACCTCAGGGTCCACTGAAGCTTTCTTT. It encodes CATSRDYTSGSTEAFF. This chain uses TRBV15 with TRBJ1-1; possibly TRBD1 for D (5 bases). Deletions cut 0 bases from V and 4 bases from J, with 15 bases between. The CDR3 is 16 amino acids. Germline-derived CDR1 and CDR2 are LNHNV and YYDKDF (reference sequence).

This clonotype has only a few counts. CDR3 sequence reads: CASTIGAGGQPQHF. In nucleotides, the CDR3 is TGTGCCAGCACCATAGGGGCAGGGGGTCAGCCCCAGCATTTT. The chain carries TRBV6-2 or TRBV6-3 and TRBJ1-5; 7 bases align to TRBD1. Germline CDR1 and CDR2: MNHEY and SVGEGT. The CDR3 runs to 14 residues. V gave up 7 bases and J gave up 6 bases; unmatched junction bases: 9.

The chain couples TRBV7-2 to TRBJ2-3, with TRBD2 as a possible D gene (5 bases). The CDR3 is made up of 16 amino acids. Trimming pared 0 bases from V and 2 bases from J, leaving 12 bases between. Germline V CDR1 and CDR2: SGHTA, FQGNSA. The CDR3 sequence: CASSLAILVVTDTQYF. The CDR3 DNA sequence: TGTGCCAGCAGCTTAGCGATACTAGTAGTCACAGATACGCAGTATTTT.

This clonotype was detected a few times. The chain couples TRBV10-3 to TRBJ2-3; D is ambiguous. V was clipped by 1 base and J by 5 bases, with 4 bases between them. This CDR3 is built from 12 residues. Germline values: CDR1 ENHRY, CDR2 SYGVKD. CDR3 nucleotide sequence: TGTGCCATCAGTGAGTTTTTAGATACGCAGTATTTT. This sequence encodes CAISEFLDTQYF.

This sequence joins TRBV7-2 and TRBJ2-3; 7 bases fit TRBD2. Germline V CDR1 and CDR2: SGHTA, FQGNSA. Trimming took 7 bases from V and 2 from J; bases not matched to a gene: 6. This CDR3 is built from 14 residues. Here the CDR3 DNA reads TGTGCCAGCATCCTAGGGACTAACACAGATACGCAGTATTTT. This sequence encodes CASILGTNTDTQYF. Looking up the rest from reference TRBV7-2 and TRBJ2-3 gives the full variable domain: GAGVSQSPSNKVTEKGKDVELRCDPISGHTALYWYRQSLGQGLEFLIYFQGNSAPDKSGLPSDRFSAERTGGSVSTLTIQRTQQEDSAVYLCASILGTNTDTQYFGPGTRLTVL.

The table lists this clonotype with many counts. CDR3 loop: CASSFSTPDEKLFF. In DNA form, the CDR3 reads TGTGCCAGCAGCTTTTCCACACCCGATGAAAAACTGTTTTTT. The rearrangement links TRBV7-9 to TRBJ1-4; D gene uncertain. This CDR3 contains 14 residues. CDR1 and CDR2 (germline): SEHNR, FQNEAQ (reference sequence). V was clipped by 3 bases and J by 6 bases, with 11 bases between them.

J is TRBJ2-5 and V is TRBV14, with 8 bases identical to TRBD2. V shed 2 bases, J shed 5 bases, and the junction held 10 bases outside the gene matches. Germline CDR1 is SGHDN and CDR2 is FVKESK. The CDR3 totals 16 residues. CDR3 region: CASSQSLPGGRETQYF. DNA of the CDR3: TGTGCCAGCAGCCAATCCCTGCCGGGGGGGCGGGAGACCCAGTACTTC.

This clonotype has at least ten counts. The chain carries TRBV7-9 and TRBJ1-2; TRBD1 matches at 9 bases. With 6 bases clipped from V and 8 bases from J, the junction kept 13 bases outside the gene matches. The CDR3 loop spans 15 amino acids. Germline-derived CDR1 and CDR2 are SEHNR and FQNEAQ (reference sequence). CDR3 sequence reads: CASRAGTGIDGGYTF. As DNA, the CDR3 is TGTGCCAGCAGGGCCGGGACAGGGATCGATGGAGGCTACACCTTC.

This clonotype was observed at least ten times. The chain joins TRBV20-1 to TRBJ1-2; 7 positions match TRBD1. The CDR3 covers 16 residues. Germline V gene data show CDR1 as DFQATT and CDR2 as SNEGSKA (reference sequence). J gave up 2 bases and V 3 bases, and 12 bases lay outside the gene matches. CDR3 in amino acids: CSASDSKTGINYGYTF. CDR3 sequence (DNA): TGCAGTGCTAGCGACTCAAAGACAGGGATAAACTATGGCTACACCTTC.

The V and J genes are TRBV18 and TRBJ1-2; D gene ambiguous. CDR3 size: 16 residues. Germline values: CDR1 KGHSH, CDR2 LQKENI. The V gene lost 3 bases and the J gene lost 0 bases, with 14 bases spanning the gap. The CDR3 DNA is TGTGCCAGCTCACCGCTAAACGACGGAGCTAACTATGGCTACACCTTC. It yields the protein CASSPLNDGANYGYTF. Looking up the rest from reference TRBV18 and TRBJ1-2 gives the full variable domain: NAGVMQNPRHLVRRRGQEARLRCSPMKGHSHVYWYRQLPEEGLKFMVYLQKENIIDESGMPKERFSAEFPKEGPSILRIQQVVRGDSAAYFCASSPLNDGANYGYTFGSGTRLTVV.

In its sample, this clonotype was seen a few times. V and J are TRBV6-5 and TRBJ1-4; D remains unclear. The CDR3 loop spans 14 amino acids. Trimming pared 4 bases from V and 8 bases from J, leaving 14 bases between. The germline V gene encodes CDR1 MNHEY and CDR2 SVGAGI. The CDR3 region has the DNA TGTGCCAGCAGTTCCGCAGGAGCCTACGAAAAACTGTTTTTT. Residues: CASSSAGAYEKLFF.

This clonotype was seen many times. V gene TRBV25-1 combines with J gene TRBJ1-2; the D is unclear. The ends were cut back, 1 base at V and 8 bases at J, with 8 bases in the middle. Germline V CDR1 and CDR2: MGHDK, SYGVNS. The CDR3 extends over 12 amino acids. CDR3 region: CASSEWKKGYTF. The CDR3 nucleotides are TGTGCCAGCAGTGAATGGAAAAAAGGCTACACCTTC.

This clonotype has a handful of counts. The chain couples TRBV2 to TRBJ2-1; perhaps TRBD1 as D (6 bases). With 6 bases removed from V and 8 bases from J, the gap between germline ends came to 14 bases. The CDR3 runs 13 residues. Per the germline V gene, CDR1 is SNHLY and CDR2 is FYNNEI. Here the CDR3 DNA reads TGTGCCAGCAGCCGATCCAGGGGCCATGAGCAGTTCTTC. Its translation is CASSRSRGHEQFF. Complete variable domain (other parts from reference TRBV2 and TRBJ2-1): EPEVTQTPSHQVTQMGQEVILRCVPISNHLYFYWYRQILGQKVEFLVSFYNNEISEKSEIFDDQFSVERPDGSNFTLKIRSTKLEDSAMYFCASSRSRGHEQFFGPGTRLTVL.

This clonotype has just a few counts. The CDR3 reads CASSQVTGGEQYF. The CDR3 DNA follows: TGTGCCAGCAGCCAAGTAACGGGGGGCGAGCAGTACTTC. The J gene is TRBJ2-7, the V gene TRBV3-1, with 7 bases aligning to TRBD2. V lost 1 base to trimming and J lost 6 bases; unmatched junction nucleotides: 3. The length of the CDR3 is 13 residues. The germline gives CDR1 LGHDT, CDR2 YNNKEL (reference sequence).

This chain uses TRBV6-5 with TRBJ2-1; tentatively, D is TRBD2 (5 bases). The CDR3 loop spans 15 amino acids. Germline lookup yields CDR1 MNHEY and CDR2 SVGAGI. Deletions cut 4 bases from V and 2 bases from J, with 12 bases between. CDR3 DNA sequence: TGTGCCAGCAGTTTCCAGCGGCGACCCTACAATGAGCAGTTCTTC. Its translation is CASSFQRRPYNEQFF.

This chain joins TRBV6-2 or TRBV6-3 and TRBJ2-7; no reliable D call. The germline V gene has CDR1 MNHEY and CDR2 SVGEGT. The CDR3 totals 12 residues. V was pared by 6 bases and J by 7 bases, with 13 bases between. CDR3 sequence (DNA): TGTGCCAGCAGCTTCCCCTACGCTGAGCAGTACTTC. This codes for CASSFPYAEQYF.

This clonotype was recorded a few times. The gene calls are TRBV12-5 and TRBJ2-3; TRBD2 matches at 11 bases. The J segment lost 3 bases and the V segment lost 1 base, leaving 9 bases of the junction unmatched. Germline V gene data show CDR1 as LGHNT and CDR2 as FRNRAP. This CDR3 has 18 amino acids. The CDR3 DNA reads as TGTGCTAGTGGTTTGGCCCTAGGGGGGACTAGCGGTACAGATACGCAGTATTTT. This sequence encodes CASGLALGGTSGTDTQYF.

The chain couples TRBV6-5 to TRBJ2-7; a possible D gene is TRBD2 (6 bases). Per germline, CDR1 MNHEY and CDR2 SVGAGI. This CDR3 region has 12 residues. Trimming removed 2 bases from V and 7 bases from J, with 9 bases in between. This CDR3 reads CASSYAGLEQYF. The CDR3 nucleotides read TGTGCCAGCAGTTACGCGGGGTTAGAGCAGTACTTC.

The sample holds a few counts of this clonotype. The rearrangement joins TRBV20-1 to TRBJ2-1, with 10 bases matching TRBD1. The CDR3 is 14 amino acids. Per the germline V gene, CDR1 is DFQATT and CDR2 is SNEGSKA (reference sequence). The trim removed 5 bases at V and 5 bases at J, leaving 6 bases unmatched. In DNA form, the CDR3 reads TGCAGTGCTGAAGACAGGGGGCCGGACAATGAGCAGTTCTTC. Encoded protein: CSAEDRGPDNEQFF.

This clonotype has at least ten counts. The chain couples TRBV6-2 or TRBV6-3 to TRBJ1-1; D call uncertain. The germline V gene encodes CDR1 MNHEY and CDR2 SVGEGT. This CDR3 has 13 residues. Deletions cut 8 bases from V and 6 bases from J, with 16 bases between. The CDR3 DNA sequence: TGTGCCAGCCTCATAGATGGTAGTGCTGAAGCTTTCTTT. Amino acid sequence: CASLIDGSAEAFF.

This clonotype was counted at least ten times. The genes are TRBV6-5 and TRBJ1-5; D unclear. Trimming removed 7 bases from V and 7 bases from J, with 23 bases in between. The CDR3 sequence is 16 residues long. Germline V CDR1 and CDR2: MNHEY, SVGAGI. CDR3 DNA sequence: TGTGCCAGCAAAAGGTCCCGATACGGGGTGACACAGCCCCAGCATTTT. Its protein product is CASKRSRYGVTQPQHF.

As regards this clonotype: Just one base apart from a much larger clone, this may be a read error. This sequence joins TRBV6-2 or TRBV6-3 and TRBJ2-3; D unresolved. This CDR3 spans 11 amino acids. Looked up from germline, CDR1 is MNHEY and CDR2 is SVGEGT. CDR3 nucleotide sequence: TGTGCCGGCAGTTCGAAGGATACGCAGTATTTT. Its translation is CAGSSKDTQYF.

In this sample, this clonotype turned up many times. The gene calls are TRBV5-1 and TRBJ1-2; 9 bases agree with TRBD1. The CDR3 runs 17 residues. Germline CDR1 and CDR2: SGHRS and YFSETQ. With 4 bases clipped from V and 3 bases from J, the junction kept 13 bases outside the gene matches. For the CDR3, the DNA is TGCGCCAGCAGCCGGACGAGGACAGGGGACGGCGACTATGGCTACACCTTC. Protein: CASSRTRTGDGDYGYTF.

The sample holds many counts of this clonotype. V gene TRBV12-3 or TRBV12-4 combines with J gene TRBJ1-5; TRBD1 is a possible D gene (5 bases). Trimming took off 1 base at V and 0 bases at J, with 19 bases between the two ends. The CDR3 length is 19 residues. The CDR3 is CASSLVYGQGLTSNQPQHF. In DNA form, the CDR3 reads TGTGCCAGCAGTTTAGTGTATGGGCAGGGATTAACTAGCAATCAGCCCCAGCATTTT.